The 9 T cell receptor beta chains below were found in one sample sequenced in a study of cytomegalovirus exposure and HLA in healthy donors listed by TCRdb under 2017. Library preparation was by the immunoSEQ multiplex PCR assay. For the multiplex PCR, a mixture combining 60 forward primers for TCR Vbeta segments and 13 reverse primers for TCR Jbeta segments was used. The table was pulled from immuneACCESS by TCRdb, which kept in-frame rearrangements only. Such tables lose some clones; where checked, under half of the loss comes from unresolved V genes, and the rest has no known cause. The sample records about 150,000 clones, 65% to 90% of which are singletons. 2.5% to 3% of the sample comes from the top ten. The sequenced material came from PBMCs. These receptors were obtained from a woman under 40 in good health and CMV-seronegative.

The rearrangement joins TRBV9 to TRBJ1-1, with D maybe TRBD1 (5 bases). This CDR3 is built from 13 residues. V gave up 4 bases and J gave up 3 bases, with 10 bases separating them. CDR1 and CDR2 (germline): SGDLS, YYNGEE. This CDR3 is CASSPPTDTEAFF. Written as DNA, the CDR3 is TGTGCCAGCAGCCCACCGACAGACACTGAAGCTTTCTTT. The full variable domain, completed using reference TRBV9 and TRBJ1-1, is DSGVTQTPKHLITATGQRVTLRCSPRSGDLSVYWYQQSLDQGLQFLIQYYNGEERAKGNILERFSAQQFPDLHSELNLSSLELGDSALYFCASSPPTDTEAFFGQGTRLTVV.

The rearrangement joins TRBV27 to TRBJ1-4, with a weak D call TRBD1 (6 bases). The CDR3 spans 14 residues. The ends were cut back, 5 bases at V and 8 bases at J, with 15 bases in the middle. In germline, CDR1 is MNHEY, CDR2 SMNVEV (reference sequence). The CDR3 region is CASSPRGAVEKLFF. The DNA for the CDR3 is TGTGCCAGCAGTCCCCGGGGGGCCGTCGAAAAACTGTTTTTT.

With respect to this clone: One end of the junction varies from germline; a read error may be responsible. This chain links TRBV6-5 with TRBJ1-6; 10 bases line up with TRBD1. The CDR3 spans 15 residues. From germline, CDR1 is MNHEY and CDR2 SVGAGI. The CDR3 sequence: CASSYSGTGASPLHF. The CDR3, as DNA: TGTGCCAGCAGCTACTCCGGGACAGGGGCTTCACCCCTCCACTTT.

V and J are TRBV15 and TRBJ2-5; D is perhaps TRBD1 (6 bases). The J call is in doubt because the DNA end fits TRBJ2-7 better. Germline V lookup: CDR1 LNHNV, CDR2 YYDKDF (reference sequence). The CDR3 has 18 amino acids. The chain's CDR3 is CATSRDSGTGTSVYEQYF. The CDR3 DNA sequence: TGTGCCACCAGCAGAGATTCCGGGACCGGGACAAGCGTCTACGAGCAGTACTTC.

V is TRBV7-9 and J is TRBJ2-1; TRBD2 agrees at 12 bases. The length of the CDR3 is 16 residues. Germline V CDR1 and CDR2: SEHNR, FQNEAQ (reference sequence). With V trimmed by 1 base and J by 7 bases, 5 bases remained unmatched. In DNA form, the CDR3 reads TGTGCCAGCAGCTTAGGGACTAGCGGGATTAGGAATGAGCAGTTCTTC. It yields the protein CASSLGTSGIRNEQFF. The whole variable domain, remainder taken from reference TRBV7-9 and TRBJ2-1, is DTGVSQNPRHKITKRGQNVTFRCDPISEHNRLYWYRQTLGQGPEFLTYFQNEAQLEKSRLLSDRFSAERPKGSFSTLEIQRTEQGDSAMYLCASSLGTSGIRNEQFFGPGTRLTVL.

Only a few counts were recorded for this clone. The DNA of the CDR3 is TGCGCCAGCAGCCAAGGGACAGGAAAACTGTTTTTT. Amino acids: CASSQGTGKLFF. The chain couples TRBV4-1 to TRBJ1-4; 7 bases fit TRBD1. Germline values: CDR1 MGHRA, CDR2 YSYEKL. The V segment lost 1 base and the J segment 10 bases; nucleotides outside the gene matches: 0. The CDR3 sequence is 12 residues long.

This clone came up once. V gene TRBV11-2 combines with J gene TRBJ2-5; 13 nucleotides agree with TRBD2. This CDR3 contains 14 residues. Germline V gives CDR1 SGHAT, CDR2 FQNNGV. V lost 4 bases, J lost 9 bases, and 5 bases stayed unmatched. In nucleotides, the CDR3 is TGTGCCAGCAGCTATGGACTAGCGGGGGAGCCCCAGTACTTC. This sequence encodes CASSYGLAGEPQYF.

The chain has TRBV18 and TRBJ2-5; 9 bases fit TRBD1. The CDR3 sequence is 18 residues long. The germline gives CDR1 KGHSH, CDR2 LQKENI. V was pared by 3 bases and J by 4 bases, with 15 bases of the junction left unmatched. CDR3 residues: CASSPSLLRDRDRETQYF. The CDR3 nucleotides read TGTGCCAGCTCACCCAGTCTCCTCCGGGACAGGGACCGAGAGACCCAGTACTTC.

This chain joins TRBV7-9 and TRBJ1-2; D is possibly TRBD1 (5 bases). Germline loops: CDR1 SEHNR, CDR2 FQNEAQ (reference sequence). The CDR3 spans 15 residues. Trimming removed 2 bases from V and 1 base from J, with 11 bases in between. CDR3 sequence reads: CASSLRTPSNYGYTF. CDR3 sequence (DNA): TGTGCCAGCAGCTTACGGACACCTAGTAACTATGGCTACACCTTC.